This T cell receptor (beta chain) stems from a study of cytomegalovirus exposure and HLA in healthy donors. Notes on the study in general: An ancestry cluster, one associated with Asian ancestry, reportedly showed fewer N-insertions than the approximately 720-donor mean in a later analysis.

This clone showed up just a few times. Its antigen is not identified. Each donor was healthy, and each was a bone marrow donor. Donors likely had unrecorded immune exposures despite being nominally healthy when sampled. The primer mix had 60 Vbeta and 13 Jbeta primers. Assay: immunoSEQ multiplex PCR; the TCRdb copy retains only in-frame clones and omits some. The data hold some 180,000 clones, with roughly 13% observed a single time. Trimming shortened V by 4 bases and J by 6 bases, and 17 bases separated the two germline ends. Germline V gene sequence: CDR1 SGHNT, CDR2 YYREEE (reference sequence). The CDR3 covers 14 residues.

This sequence was found in a man aged 45 to 65 in good health and CMV-seropositive. Sequences were obtained from PBMCs. The genes are TRBV5-4 and TRBJ2-7, with D tentatively TRBD1 (6 bases). CDR3 loop: CASSPVGRGGEQYF. The CDR3 bases are TGTGCCAGCAGCCCGGTCGGCAGGGGCGGCGAGCAGTACTTC.